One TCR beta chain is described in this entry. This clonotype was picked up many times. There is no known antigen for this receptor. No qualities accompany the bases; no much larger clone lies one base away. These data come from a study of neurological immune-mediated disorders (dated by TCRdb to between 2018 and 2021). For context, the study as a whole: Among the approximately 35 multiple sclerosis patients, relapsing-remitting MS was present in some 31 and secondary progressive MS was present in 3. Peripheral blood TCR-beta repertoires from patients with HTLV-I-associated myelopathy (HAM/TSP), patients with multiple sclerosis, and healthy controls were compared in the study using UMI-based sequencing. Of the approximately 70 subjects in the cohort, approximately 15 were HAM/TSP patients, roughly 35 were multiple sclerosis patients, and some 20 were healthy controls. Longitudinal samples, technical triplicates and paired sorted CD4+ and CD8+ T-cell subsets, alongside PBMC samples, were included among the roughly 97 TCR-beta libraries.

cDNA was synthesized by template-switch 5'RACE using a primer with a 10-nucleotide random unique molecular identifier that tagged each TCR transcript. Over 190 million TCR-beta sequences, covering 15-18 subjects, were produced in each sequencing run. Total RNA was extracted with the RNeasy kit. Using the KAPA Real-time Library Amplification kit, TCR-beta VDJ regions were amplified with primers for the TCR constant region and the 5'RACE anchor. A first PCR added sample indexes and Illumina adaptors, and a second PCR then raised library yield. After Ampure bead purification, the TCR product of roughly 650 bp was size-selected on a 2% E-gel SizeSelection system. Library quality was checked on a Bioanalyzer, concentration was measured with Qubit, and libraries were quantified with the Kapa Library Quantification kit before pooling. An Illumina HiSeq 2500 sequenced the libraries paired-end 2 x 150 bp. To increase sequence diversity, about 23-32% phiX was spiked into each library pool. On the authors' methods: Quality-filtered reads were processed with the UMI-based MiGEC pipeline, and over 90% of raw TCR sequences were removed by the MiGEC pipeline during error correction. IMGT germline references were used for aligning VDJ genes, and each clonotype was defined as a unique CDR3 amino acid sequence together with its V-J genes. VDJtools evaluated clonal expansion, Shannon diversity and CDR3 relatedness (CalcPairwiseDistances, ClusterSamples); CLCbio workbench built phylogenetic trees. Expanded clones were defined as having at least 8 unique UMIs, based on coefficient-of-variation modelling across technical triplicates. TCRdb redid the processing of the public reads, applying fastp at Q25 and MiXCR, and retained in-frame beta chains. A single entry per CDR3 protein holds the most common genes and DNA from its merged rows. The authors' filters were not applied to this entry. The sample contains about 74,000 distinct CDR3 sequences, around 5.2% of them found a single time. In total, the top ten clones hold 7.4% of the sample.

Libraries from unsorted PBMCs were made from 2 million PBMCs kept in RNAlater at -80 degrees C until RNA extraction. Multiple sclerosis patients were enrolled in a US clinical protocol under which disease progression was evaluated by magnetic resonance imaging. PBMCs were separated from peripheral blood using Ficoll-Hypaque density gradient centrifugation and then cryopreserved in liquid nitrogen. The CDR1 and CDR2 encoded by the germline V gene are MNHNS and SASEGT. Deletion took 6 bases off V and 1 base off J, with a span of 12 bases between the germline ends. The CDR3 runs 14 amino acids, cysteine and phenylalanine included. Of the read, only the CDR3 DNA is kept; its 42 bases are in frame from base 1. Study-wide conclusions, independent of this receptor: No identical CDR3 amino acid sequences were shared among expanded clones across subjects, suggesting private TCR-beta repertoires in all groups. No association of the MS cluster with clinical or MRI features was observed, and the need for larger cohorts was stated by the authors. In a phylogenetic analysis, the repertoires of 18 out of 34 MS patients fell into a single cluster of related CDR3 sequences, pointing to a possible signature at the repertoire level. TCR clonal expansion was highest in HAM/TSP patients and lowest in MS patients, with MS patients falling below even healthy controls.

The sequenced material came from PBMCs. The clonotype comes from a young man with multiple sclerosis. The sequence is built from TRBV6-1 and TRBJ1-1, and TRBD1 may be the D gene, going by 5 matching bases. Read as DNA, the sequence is TGTGCCAGCAGACTTACCGGGACGAACACTGAAGCTTTCTTT. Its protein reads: CASRLTGTNTEAFF.